This TCR beta chain was sequenced in a study of technical replicates of blood from several donors. Using immunoSEQ multiplex PCR, the repertoire was profiled, and TCRdb retains in-frame clones only, with some absent. The repertoire holds over 10,000 clones, with 95% as singletons. V shed 7 bases, J shed 6 bases, and the junction held 13 bases outside the gene matches. The germline gives CDR1 MNHEY, CDR2 SVGAGI. The CDR3 consists of 15 residues. The material sequenced was PBMCs. The sequence derives from a human donor in good health. J is TRBJ1-2 and V is TRBV6-5; 8 positions agree with TRBD1. Written as DNA, the CDR3 is TGTGCCAGCACCCGCTCCGGACAGGGTGGCAATGGCTACACCTTC. Residues: CASTRSGQGGNGYTF.